A single sample is the source of the 7 T cell receptor beta chains below, sequenced in a study of shared clonotypes between healthy human individuals. TCRdb's table, derived via immunoSEQ multiplex PCR, lists solely in-frame clones and lacks some. There are fewer than 200,000 clones in the sample; 90% to 95% occur only once, and more than 0.06% lies in the top ten. The material sequenced was naive CD4+ T cells sorted from blood. Sample subset: CD45RA+ positively selected. These receptors originate from a woman aged 25-40 years in good health.

The gene calls are TRBV5-1 and TRBJ1-5, with a weak D call TRBD1 (6 bases). Germline CDR1 SGHRS, CDR2 YFSETQ. The CDR3 spans 14 residues. With 0 bases removed from V and 4 bases from J, the gap between germline ends came to 8 bases. This CDR3 reads CASSLGGANQPQHF. In DNA form, the CDR3 reads TGCGCCAGCAGCTTGGGGGGGGCGAATCAGCCCCAGCATTTT.

V and J are TRBV19 and TRBJ2-2, with 13 bases identical to TRBD2. The V gene end was trimmed by 7 bases and the J gene end by 7 bases; junction bases not matched to a gene: 18. This CDR3 is built from 19 residues. Germline V gives CDR1 LNHDA, CDR2 SQIVND (reference sequence). In DNA, the CDR3 is TGTGCCAGTACCCCCTACCTGTGGACTAGCGGGAGTAGGGTCGGGGAGCTGTTTTTT. This encodes CASTPYLWTSGSRVGELFF.

The chain uses TRBV7-9 and TRBJ2-1, with a possible D match to TRBD1 (6 bases). Per the germline V gene, CDR1 is SEHNR and CDR2 is FQNEAQ (reference sequence). Trimming pared 7 bases from V and 8 bases from J, leaving 21 bases between. This CDR3 contains 15 residues. CDR3 bases: TGTGCCAGCACGGATAACAGGGCACCTGGGGATGAGCAGTTCTTC. Its translation: CASTDNRAPGDEQFF.

The chain links TRBV28 to TRBJ1-6; 8 bases align to TRBD1. Germline CDR1 and CDR2: MDHEN and SYDVKM. V trimming: 5 bases; J trimming: 9 bases; junction bases outside the gene matches: 0. The CDR3 contains 12 residues. CDR3 protein: CASSGQGSPLHF. DNA for the CDR3: TGTGCCAGCAGTGGACAGGGTTCACCCCTCCACTTT.

Turning to this clone: Other nucleotide sequences from this sample produce the same CDR3. The chain employs TRBV5-1 and TRBJ2-1, with D hard to call. The CDR3 sequence is 15 residues long. Germline V lookup: CDR1 SGHRS, CDR2 YFSETQ. Between the trimmed V and J ends, which lost 0 bases and 0 bases, there was a span of 7 bases. The CDR3 region is CASSLGGSSYNEQFF. The CDR3 coding sequence is TGCGCCAGCAGCTTGGGGGGTAGCTCCTACAATGAGCAGTTCTTC.

V usage is TRBV6-5 and J usage is TRBJ1-1; D is undetermined. V was clipped by 6 bases and J by 2 bases, with 13 bases between them. Germline CDR1 is MNHEY and CDR2 is SVGAGI. The CDR3 loop spans 14 amino acids. CDR3 in amino acids: CASSRAAGNTEAFF. In DNA, the CDR3 is TGTGCCAGCAGCCGGGCGGCGGGAAACACTGAAGCTTTCTTT.

The V call is TRBV27, the J call TRBJ2-2; D is tentatively TRBD1 or TRBD2 (5 bases each). This CDR3 is built from 17 residues. The V gene's germline CDR1 is MNHEY and CDR2 SMNVEV (reference sequence). Trimming removed 8 bases at V and 0 bases at J, with 19 bases between. The CDR3 loop reads CASGTGILPANTGELFF. The DNA of the CDR3 is TGTGCCAGCGGGACCGGGATTTTACCCGCGAACACCGGGGAGCTGTTTTTT.